The next 16 T cell receptor beta chains were all read from a single sample in a study of vaccination and CD4 T cells after COVID-19. These TCRs' antigens remain unknown. CD4+ T cells that had been cultured provided DNA sequenced with the Oncomine TCR Beta short-read assay. TCRdb passed the PCR reads through MiXCR, listing each CDR3 protein once. This table has fewer than 20,000 distinct CDR3 sequences, around 47% appearing once. Treatment given: approximately nine-day PBMC culture with coronavirus spike peptide pools or control peptides (ViraFEST assay). Sequences were obtained from CD4+ T cells from blood, cultured in vitro. These receptors all stem from a human donor who had recovered from COVID-19.

The rearrangement links TRBV7-8 to TRBJ1-1; 9 bases map to TRBD1. The CDR3 consists of 16 residues. Germline loops: CDR1 SGHVS, CDR2 FQNEAQ. V was clipped by 3 bases and J by 2 bases; unmatched bases: 7. CDR3 in DNA: TGTGCCAGCAGCTTGGGGGACAGGGCTGTTAACACTGAAGCTTTCTTT. Protein product: CASSLGDRAVNTEAFF.

A few counts support this clonotype. The chain is built from TRBV6-1 and TRBJ1-5, with D tentatively TRBD1 (6 bases). Trimming cost V 5 bases and J 4 bases, with 12 bases left between them. The CDR3 loop spans 14 amino acids. Germline V CDR1 and CDR2: MNHNS, SASEGT. CDR3 amino acids: CASSRTDANQPQHF. The CDR3 bases are TGTGCCAGCAGTCGGACAGACGCGAATCAGCCCCAGCATTTT.

V and J are TRBV7-8 and TRBJ2-7; possibly TRBD1 for D (5 bases). Trimming took 6 bases from V and 2 from J, leaving 23 bases between them. This CDR3 is built from 17 residues. CDR1 is SGHVS and CDR2 is FQNEAQ in the germline V gene. The CDR3 coding sequence is TGTGCCAGCAGTATAAAACAGGACAAGTTTTTCCCCTACGAGCAGTACTTC. It yields the protein CASSIKQDKFFPYEQYF. The full variable domain, completed using reference TRBV7-8 and TRBJ2-7, is GAGVSQSPRYKVAKRGQDVALRCDPISGHVSLFWYQQALGQGPEFLTYFQNEAQLDKSGLPSDRFFAERPEGSVSTLKIQRTQQEDSAVYLCASSIKQDKFFPYEQYFGPGTRLTVT.

This rearrangement joins TRBV7-8 to TRBJ1-4; 9 bases are a match to TRBD1. The CDR3 runs 15 residues. V lost 3 bases and J lost 6; bases outside the gene matches: 5. Germline CDR1 SGHVS, CDR2 FQNEAQ. CDR3 nucleotides: TGTGCCAGCAGCTTCACCGGGACAGGGCATGAAAAACTGTTTTTT. Amino acid sequence: CASSFTGTGHEKLFF.

This chain connects TRBV29-1 to TRBJ2-7; D perhaps matches TRBD2 (6 bases). CDR1 is SQVTM, CDR2 ANQGSEA, per germline. The V and J ends lost 7 bases and 2 bases respectively, with 24 bases between them. This CDR3 has 16 residues. The CDR3 bases are TGCAGCGCCATAGCCCCGGGACTCACGCGCCCCTACGAGCAGTACTTC. Translating it yields CSAIAPGLTRPYEQYF.

This chain connects TRBV7-9 to TRBJ2-3; 9 nucleotides line up with TRBD2. With 1 base clipped from V and 3 bases from J, the junction kept 11 bases outside the gene matches. This CDR3 region has 18 residues. Germline CDR1 SEHNR, CDR2 FQNEAQ (reference sequence). The CDR3 bases are TGTGCCAGCAGCTTAGATAGGGACCGACTAGCGGTTACAGATACGCAGTATTTT. Encoded protein: CASSLDRDRLAVTDTQYF. Full variable domain (remainder filled in from reference TRBV7-9 and TRBJ2-3): DTGVSQNPRHKITKRGQNVTFRCDPISEHNRLYWYRQTLGQGPEFLTYFQNEAQLEKSRLLSDRFSAERPKGSFSTLEIQRTEQGDSAMYLCASSLDRDRLAVTDTQYFGPGTRLTVL.

This clonotype occurred a few times. The gene calls are TRBV12-3 or TRBV12-4 and TRBJ1-6, with no clear D. The V end lost 8 bases, the J end lost 9 bases, and 14 bases lay between the germline ends. This CDR3 region has 13 residues. The CDR3 is CASSLYLGSPLHF. CDR3 sequence (DNA): TGTGCCAGCTCGCTATACCTTGGTTCACCCCTCCACTTT.

This clonotype showed up just a few times. The chain uses TRBV19 and TRBJ2-7; 9 bases align to TRBD1. This CDR3 has 11 residues. V gave up 8 bases and J gave up 6 bases; unmatched junction bases: 2. Germline lookup yields CDR1 LNHDA and CDR2 SQIVND (reference sequence). CDR3 amino acids: CASGTGSEQYF. CDR3 DNA sequence: TGTGCCAGTGGGACAGGGAGCGAGCAGTACTTC. Complete variable domain (other parts from reference TRBV19 and TRBJ2-7): DGGITQSPKYLFRKEGQNVTLSCEQNLNHDAMYWYRQDPGQGLRLIYYSQIVNDFQKGDIAEGYSVSREKKESFPLTVTSAQKNPTAFYLCASGTGSEQYFGPGTRLTVT.

The table lists this clonotype with a few counts. One end of the junction does not line up with germline, which may come from a read error. The chain recombines TRBV7-7 with TRBJ2-5; TRBD1 might be the D (5 bases). The CDR3 contains 14 residues. Per the germline V gene, CDR1 is SSHAT and CDR2 is FNYEAQ (reference sequence). The CDR3 region has the DNA TGTGCTAGCAGCGCCGACAGTTCGAGGGAGACCCAGTACTTC. It translates to CASSADSSRETQYF.

The genes are TRBV12-3 or TRBV12-4 and TRBJ2-1; 11 bases line up with TRBD2. J lost 9 bases, V lost 6 bases, and 10 bases had no gene match. The CDR3 is made up of 15 amino acids. CDR3 amino acids: CASSARLAGYSEQFF. CDR3 bases: TGTGCCAGCAGCGCAAGACTAGCGGGATACTCTGAGCAGTTCTTC.

This clonotype was picked up a small number of times. The chain recombines TRBV4-1 with TRBJ2-5; TRBD2 matches 8 bases. This CDR3 has 18 residues. V was pared by 3 bases and J by 4 bases, with 16 bases of the junction left unmatched. From germline, CDR1 is MGHRA and CDR2 YSYEKL. Written as DNA, the CDR3 is TGCGCCAGCAGCCATGGCCGGGGGCGGGAGGTTATGAGAGAGACCCAGTACTTC. It specifies CASSHGRGREVMRETQYF.

The chain carries TRBV28 and TRBJ2-3; 12 bases are shared with TRBD2. CDR1 is MDHEN, CDR2 SYDVKM, per germline. The CDR3 consists of 16 residues. Germline trimming cut 10 bases from V and 5 bases from J; bases unmatched to any gene: 13. The CDR3: CAIRGLAGQKIDTQYF. CDR3 DNA sequence: TGTGCCATCCGGGGACTAGCGGGTCAGAAGATAGATACGCAGTATTTT.

This sequence joins TRBV6-1 and TRBJ2-1; TRBD2 aligns across 7 bases. The germline V gene encodes CDR1 MNHNS and CDR2 SASEGT. There are 15 residues in the CDR3. Unmatched junction bases numbered 7, after V lost 8 bases and J lost 0 bases. The CDR3: CASGTSDSSYNEQFF. The DNA for the CDR3 is TGTGCCAGCGGAACTAGCGATAGCTCCTACAATGAGCAGTTCTTC.

This clonotype turned up a few times. This sequence joins TRBV30 and TRBJ2-5; 8 bases are a match to TRBD1. Germline lookup yields CDR1 GTSNPN and CDR2 SVGIG (reference sequence). The CDR3 runs to 13 residues. V trimming: 2 bases; J trimming: 3 bases; junction bases outside the gene matches: 2. The chain's CDR3 is CAWSQGQEETQYF. The CDR3 DNA sequence: TGTGCCTGGAGTCAGGGACAGGAAGAGACCCAGTACTTC.

This chain connects TRBV5-4 to TRBJ2-2; 9 nucleotides match TRBD2. The germline CDR1 and CDR2 sequences are SGHNT and YYREEE (reference sequence). V lost 0 bases to trimming and J lost 5 bases; unmatched junction nucleotides: 8. CDR3 length equals 17 residues. CDR3 nucleotide sequence: TGTGCCAGCAGCTTGGCTGGTCTAGCGGGAATAACCGGGGAGCTGTTTTTT. Its translation: CASSLAGLAGITGELFF. Complete variable domain (other parts from reference TRBV5-4 and TRBJ2-2): ETGVTQSPTHLIKTRGQQVTLRCSSQSGHNTVSWYQQALGQGPQFIFQYYREEENGRGNFPPRFSGLQFPNYSSELNVNALELDDSALYLCASSLAGLAGITGELFFGEGSRLTVL.

The rearrangement links TRBV6-2 or TRBV6-3 to TRBJ1-1; TRBD1 is a possible D gene (5 bases). V lost 6 bases and J lost 2, with 10 bases in between. Germline values: CDR1 MNHEY, CDR2 SVGEGT. CDR3 length: 13 amino acids. CDR3: CASSLGQNTEAFF. In nucleotides, the CDR3 is TGTGCCAGCAGCCTCGGACAAAACACTGAAGCTTTCTTT.